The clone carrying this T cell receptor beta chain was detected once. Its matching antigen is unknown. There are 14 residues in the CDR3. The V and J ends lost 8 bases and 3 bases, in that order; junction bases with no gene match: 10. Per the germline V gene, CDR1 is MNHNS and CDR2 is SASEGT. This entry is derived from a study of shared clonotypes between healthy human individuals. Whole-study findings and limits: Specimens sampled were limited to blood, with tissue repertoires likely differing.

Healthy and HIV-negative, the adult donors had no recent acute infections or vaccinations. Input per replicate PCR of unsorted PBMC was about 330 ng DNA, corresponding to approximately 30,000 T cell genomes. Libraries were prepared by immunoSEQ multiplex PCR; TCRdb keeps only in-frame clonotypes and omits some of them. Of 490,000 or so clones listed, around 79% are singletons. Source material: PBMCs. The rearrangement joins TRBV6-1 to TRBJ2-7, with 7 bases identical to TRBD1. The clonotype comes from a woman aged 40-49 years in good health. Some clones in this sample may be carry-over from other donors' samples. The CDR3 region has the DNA TGTGCCAGCTGGGGACAGCGAGGGGTCTACGAGCAGTACTTC. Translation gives CASWGQRGVYEQYF.